This T cell receptor beta chain was obtained from a study of T cell responses to AZD1222 COVID-19 vaccine. TCRdb's copy holds only in-frame clones and misses some; the assay was immunoSEQ multiplex PCR. Among under 150,000 clones listed, 65% to 90% were seen once. The V gene lost 4 bases and the J gene lost 10 bases, with 16 bases spanning the gap. CDR1 is MNHEY, CDR2 SMNVEV, per germline (reference sequence). There are 13 residues in the CDR3. V gene TRBV27 combines with J gene TRBJ1-1; tentative D call: TRBD1 (6 bases). The sample in question was peripheral blood, obtained 28 days after the second dose of the MenACWY control vaccine. The receptor was isolated from an adult who received the MenACWY meningococcal vaccine as a control. Here the CDR3 DNA reads TGTGCCAGCAGTTCACATACAGGGCTTTTAGCTTTCTTT. The encoded protein is CASSSHTGLLAFF.